A selection of T cell receptor beta chains follows, all from one sample in a study of blood T cell repertoires in COVID-19. Here immunoSEQ multiplex PCR was the method, and the copy in TCRdb shows in-frame clones only, minus some. This sample has 110,000 or so clones, with approximately 91% found just once. Sequenced input: peripheral blood. The receptors derive from a woman between 70 and 85 years old who had recovered from COVID-19. CDR3s include the opening cysteine and the closing phenylalanine or tryptophan. Clone size is stated in some rows and not others, as once, few, many or a class when expanded.

size,V,CDR3
once,TRBV18,CASSAAAGLKNIQYF
once,TRBV6-2/TRBV6-3,CASSLDRSYGYTF
-,TRBV7-2,CASSRTSFYEQYF
-,TRBV2,CASSQTGTRDPLQETQYF
once,TRBV7-9,CASSPRRVEGYEQYF
-,TRBV28,CASTRWAGGLETQYF
-,TRBV5-6,CASTTDTMNTEAFF
-,TRBV6-5,CASSYNRDRGNSPLHF
-,TRBV6-6,CASSPNRDEQYF
-,TRBV5-4,CASSFGGTSDTDTQYF
-,TRBV7-8,CASSSTGYRQPQHF
-,TRBV20-1,CSVNRLHF
few,TRBV20-1,CSVSRTDTQYF
-,TRBV5-1,CASSPSGPYEQYF
-,TRBV5-4,CASSLRTGPGTGELFF
-,TRBV13,CASSFGQVNSPLHF
few,TRBV30,CAWIRGTPFNEQFF
-,TRBV28,CASALTGGRSTEAFF
-,TRBV19,CASSQTGSGNTIYF
-,TRBV7-2,CASSSNRGTEAFF
-,TRBV3-1/TRBV3-2,CASSPRGVTYEQYF
-,TRBV28,CASSPYRVETQYF
-,TRBV7-3,CASSQRGGKSTEAFF
-,TRBV7-2,CASSRVAGSRSYEQYF
once,TRBV5-1,CASSTNTGTGGAGEGGLNYGYTF
-,TRBV7-9,CASSHSGPSYEQYF
-,TRBV3-1/TRBV3-2,CASSQRPDRLDEQYF
-,TRBV2,CASRGRSEGGYTF
few,TRBV6-6,CASASGGADNQPQHF
-,TRBV6-1,CASSEPPTNAYEQYF
-,TRBV4-1,CASSQVGSFTSPLHF
once,TRBV7-3,CASSLMRAGATDTQYF
-,TRBV6-6,CASSSADRVGGYTF
-,TRBV9,CASSVSGAVASPRYF
-,TRBV9,CASSPRHRLYTDTQYF
-,TRBV6-5,CASSYSRSLNYGYTF
-,TRBV7-9,CASSRDRAGSDTQYF
-,TRBV2,CASSEKRPGHLDQPQHF
once,TRBV7-2,CASGGGETQYF
-,TRBV19,CASSMDRNGYTF
-,TRBV7-2,CASSSTGSYSGANVLTF
-,TRBV4-3,CASSLTAGRVTGELFF
-,TRBV24-1,CATSDPGTGGPYEQYF
-,TRBV9,CASSVATTAGEQYF
-,TRBV4-1,CASSQNAGTGHEKLFF
-,TRBV18,CASSRTGGSNQPQHF
-,TRBV21-1,CASSKGGQGGYGYTF
-,TRBV7-9,CASTPDLGIGKSYEQYF
-,TRBV6-5,CASSRFRLLNTEAFF
-,TRBV10-3,CAISDGGDNEQFF
-,TRBV5-1,CASSLGEGFQYF
-,TRBV7-2,CASSARTGDPRGYTF
-,TRBV28,CASSSQTSGGFAYNEQFF
-,TRBV7-2,CASSLLGGEQYF
-,TRBV28,CASSFPGMAPREQYF
-,TRBV28,CASTSGSPSGGINEQYF
-,TRBV3-1/TRBV3-2,CASSQEFGTGNTEAFF
-,TRBV7-2,CASNWGQGPYNEQFF
-,TRBV18,CASSPPSPLSSYNEQFF